This entry is about one T cell receptor beta chain. Antigen unknown. The germline CDR1 and CDR2 sequences are SGDLS and YYNGEE. The CDR3 extends over 14 amino acids. V trimming: 2 bases; J trimming: 3 bases; junction bases outside the gene matches: 4. From CD4+ cells came CD45RA+ naive and CD45RA-negative memory subsets. The record originates from a study of shared clonotypes between healthy human individuals. Notes on the study in general: Memory subsets generally showed smaller estimated richness than naive subsets did. The represented genetic and exposure-history diversity was limited by the small number of donors.

Every subset had its genomic DNA shared out evenly among several immunoSEQ plates. TCRdb's copy holds only in-frame clones and misses some; the assay was immunoSEQ multiplex PCR. The sample gives 950,000 to 1,100,000 clones, more than 75% of which show up once; 0.6% to 0.75% is in the top ten. This receptor was identified in a man younger than 35 in good health. Some clones in this sample may be carry-over from other donors' samples. Sequencing was carried out using memory CD4+ T cells from PBMCs. Sample subset: CD45RA-negative fraction. The chain recombines TRBV9 with TRBJ2-7; 8 bases agree with TRBD1. CDR3 region: CASSVQGASYEQYF. The CDR3 nucleotides are TGTGCCAGCAGCGTTCAGGGGGCCAGCTACGAGCAGTACTTC.